Listed below are T cell receptor beta chains from one sample, sequenced in a study of CD8+CD57+ T cells in acquired aplastic anemia. Via MiXCR, TCRdb re-called the reads, giving one row per CDR3 protein. The sample has fewer than 250,000 distinct CDR3 sequences, more than 40% seen once. The sequencing sample was made of sorted CD4+, CD8+, or CD8+CD57+ T cells (not recorded which) from PBMCs. These receptors were taken from a human donor with aplastic anemia. Both conserved end residues are part of each CDR3. Fields, in order: D gene, V gene, J gene, clone size, CDR3 DNA, CDR3 protein. The D gene is left open where the match is weak. Where a row states a size, it is once, few, many or the class of an expanded clone; other rows omit it.

d_call: .
v_call: TRBV2
j_call: TRBJ1-2
clone_size: .
cdr3_nt: TGTGCCAGCAGGGGGACCCATGGCTACACCTTC
cdr3_aa: CASRGTHGYTF

d_call: TRBD1
v_call: TRBV29-1
j_call: TRBJ1-2
clone_size: many
cdr3_nt: TGCAGCGTTGAGGGACAGGGGGCTGGCGGCTACACCTTC
cdr3_aa: CSVEGQGAGGYTF

d_call: .
v_call: TRBV6-6
j_call: TRBJ2-3
clone_size: .
cdr3_nt: TGTGCCACTAATCCTAGCACAGATACGCAGTATTTT
cdr3_aa: CATNPSTDTQYF

d_call: .
v_call: TRBV11-1
j_call: TRBJ2-5
clone_size: many
cdr3_nt: TGTGCCAGCACCATTGGACGGGGGACCGAAGAGACCCAGTACTTC
cdr3_aa: CASTIGRGTEETQYF

d_call: TRBD2
v_call: TRBV24-1
j_call: TRBJ2-7
clone_size: .
cdr3_nt: TGTGCCACCGGGACTAGCGACAGGCGATACGAGCAGTACTTC
cdr3_aa: CATGTSDRRYEQYF

d_call: .
v_call: TRBV2
j_call: TRBJ1-2
clone_size: many
cdr3_nt: TGTGCCAACCTGGAAAACTATGGCTACACCTTC
cdr3_aa: CANLENYGYTF

d_call: TRBD1
v_call: TRBV10-3
j_call: TRBJ1-2
clone_size: .
cdr3_nt: TGTGCCAGCAGTTTACCGGGACAGGGGGCGTTTGGCTACACCTTC
cdr3_aa: CASSLPGQGAFGYTF

d_call: TRBD2
v_call: TRBV4-1
j_call: TRBJ2-7
clone_size: many
cdr3_nt: TGCGCCAGCAGCCAAGATTTACTAGCGGGAAACGAGCAGTACTTC
cdr3_aa: CASSQDLLAGNEQYF

d_call: .
v_call: TRBV14
j_call: TRBJ2-3
clone_size: .
cdr3_nt: TGTGCCAGCAGCCAAGGGGTCGGGACTGAGCAGTATTTT
cdr3_aa: CASSQGVGTEQYF

d_call: .
v_call: TRBV10-3
j_call: TRBJ2-1
clone_size: .
cdr3_nt: TGTGCCATTGGGGACTTCCAAAGGAGCTCCTACAATGAGCAGTTCTTC
cdr3_aa: CAIGDFQRSSYNEQFF

d_call: .
v_call: TRBV5-1
j_call: TRBJ1-2
clone_size: many
cdr3_nt: TGCGCCAGCAGCTTGGACAACTATGGCTACACCTTC
cdr3_aa: CASSLDNYGYTF

d_call: TRBD1
v_call: TRBV11-2
j_call: TRBJ2-7
clone_size: .
cdr3_nt: TGTGCCAGCAGCCCGGACAGGGGGCGCCGTTACGAGCAGTACTTC
cdr3_aa: CASSPDRGRRYEQYF

d_call: .
v_call: TRBV19
j_call: TRBJ1-1
clone_size: .
cdr3_nt: TGTGCCAGCAGTGTGGCGGGGAGTAACACTGAAGCTTTCTTT
cdr3_aa: CASSVAGSNTEAFF

d_call: TRBD2
v_call: TRBV10-1
j_call: TRBJ2-5
clone_size: many
cdr3_nt: TGCGCCAGCAGTGTTGGTCTAGCGGGAGATGCGCAGTACTTC
cdr3_aa: CASSVGLAGDAQYF

d_call: .
v_call: TRBV6-6
j_call: TRBJ2-3
clone_size: many
cdr3_nt: TGTGCCAGCAGCCCGGACGGGTCTAGCACAGATACGCAGTATTTT
cdr3_aa: CASSPDGSSTDTQYF

d_call: .
v_call: TRBV19
j_call: TRBJ1-2
clone_size: .
cdr3_nt: TGTGCCAGTAGTACCACCGACCTGGGAGGCTACACCTTC
cdr3_aa: CASSTTDLGGYTF

d_call: .
v_call: TRBV5-5
j_call: TRBJ2-2
clone_size: few
cdr3_nt: TGTGCCAGCAGCTCAAAGGATATAGGGAACACCGGGGAGCTGTTTTTT
cdr3_aa: CASSSKDIGNTGELFF

d_call: .
v_call: TRBV30
j_call: TRBJ2-7
clone_size: once
cdr3_nt: TGTGCCTGGAGTGTACCCCCCCAGTCCTACGAGCAGTACTTC
cdr3_aa: CAWSVPPQSYEQYF

d_call: .
v_call: TRBV15
j_call: TRBJ2-7
clone_size: many
cdr3_nt: TGTGCCACCAGCGGGGGGCTAGGTAATGGCGAGCAGTACTTC
cdr3_aa: CATSGGLGNGEQYF

d_call: .
v_call: TRBV3-1
j_call: TRBJ2-2
clone_size: .
cdr3_nt: TGTGCCAGCAGCCAAGTCTTGGGGTATCCCGGGGAGCTGTTTTTT
cdr3_aa: CASSQVLGYPGELFF

d_call: .
v_call: TRBV11-3
j_call: TRBJ1-2
clone_size: .
cdr3_nt: TGTGCCAGCAGCCAGCCAGACGTACAGGGAGTCCGCGATTATGGCTACACCTTC
cdr3_aa: CASSQPDVQGVRDYGYTF

d_call: .
v_call: TRBV28
j_call: TRBJ2-7
clone_size: .
cdr3_nt: TGTGCCAGCAGTTCAGGGCCTCTTGGGTACGAGCAGTACTTC
cdr3_aa: CASSSGPLGYEQYF